The clone carrying this T cell receptor beta chain was found a few times. Its antigen remains unidentified. The sample comes from a study of T cells in Graves' hyperthyroidism and ophthalmopathy. Amplification of TCR beta CDR3 regions was performed using RNA transcripts as template. TCR CDR3 underwent first-round RT-PCR with the HTBI primer set. TCRdb fed the multiplex PCR reads into MiXCR, producing one record per CDR3 protein. Here the sample spans about 740,000 distinct CDR3 sequences, 14% being singletons. Findings and limits, study-wide: Most clonotypes expanded in the thyroid (above 0.001) were also present in blood.

No progression to ophthalmopathy during 18 months of follow-up defined stable disease. Together with thyroid ultrasound, orbital computed tomography, serum thyroxine and TRAb, clinical symptoms were used for diagnoses. Around 9.8 ml fresh peripheral blood yielded the PBMCs. The origin of this receptor is a woman aged 18-35 years with Graves' hyperthyroidism. Material for sequencing was blood.

The CDR3 DNA is TGTGCCAGCAGCTTAAGTTGGGCGAGCACAGATACGCAGTATTTT. Its protein product is CASSLSWASTDTQYF. V and J are TRBV7-3 and TRBJ2-3, with no clear D. The CDR3 consists of 15 residues. The ends were cut back, 1 base at V and 0 bases at J, with 8 bases in the middle. Per the germline V gene, CDR1 is SGHTA and CDR2 is FQGTGA.